The 2 T cell receptor beta chains below all came from one sample that was sequenced in a study of Tregs in tolerant kidney transplant recipients. Data came from immunoSEQ multiplex PCR; TCRdb stores just in-frame clones and leaves some out. The data show 30,000 to 35,000 clones, 65% to 85% seen once. Antigen specificity for these receptors is unknown. Sequencing was done on a sample of Tregs from blood cultured with allogeneic cells. The receptors derive from a human donor in good health.

This CDR3 reads CASSLEGWLYEQYF. The CDR3 DNA is TGTGCCAGCAGCTTAGAAGGGTGGCTCTATGAGCAGTACTTC. The J gene is TRBJ2-7, the V gene TRBV7-2; D uncertain. V was clipped by 1 base and J by 7 bases, with 14 bases between them. This CDR3 is 14 amino acids long. In germline, CDR1 is SGHTA, CDR2 FQGNSA.

The genes are TRBV6-6 and TRBJ2-4; D not certain. CDR1 is MNHNY and CDR2 is SVGAGI in the germline V gene (reference sequence). The CDR3 is 13 amino acids. The V and J ends lost 2 bases and 7 bases respectively, with 9 bases between them. The CDR3 sequence is CASSYGMRNIQYF. The CDR3 region has the DNA TGTGCCAGCAGTTACGGGATGAGGAACATTCAGTACTTC.